The 8 T cell receptor beta chains below all came from one sample that was sequenced in a study of CD8 T cells in Susac syndrome. RNA amounts of about 0.5 to 1 ug underwent reverse transcription with random hexamers. Using its own MiXCR run on the immunoSEQ multiplex PCR reads, TCRdb lists one record per CDR3 protein. The sample shows about 71,000 distinct CDR3 sequences, 96% of them seen only once. The sequencing sample was made of CD4+ T cells from PBMCs. Source of these receptors: a human donor with multiple sclerosis.

The V and J genes are TRBV5-1 and TRBJ1-2; D possibly corresponds to TRBD1 (6 bases). The CDR3 sequence is 16 residues long. Germline CDR1 and CDR2: SGHRS and YFSETQ. The V gene lost 1 base and the J gene lost 5 bases, with 18 bases spanning the gap. The CDR3 loop is CASSLIVGTQGYGYTF. CDR3 nucleotide sequence: TGCGCCAGCAGCTTGATTGTCGGAACCCAGGGGTATGGCTACACCTTC.

The CDR3 protein is CASSISYTGGGSPLHF. The DNA of the CDR3 is TGTGCCAGCAGCATATCGTATACAGGCGGCGGTTCACCCCTCCACTTT. The chain couples TRBV5-6 to TRBJ1-6; a weak D match, TRBD1 (5 bases). The CDR3 covers 16 residues. Trimming cost V 4 bases and J 9 bases, with 20 bases left between them. In germline, CDR1 is SGHDT, CDR2 YYEEEE.

The chain couples TRBV20-1 to TRBJ2-2, with D maybe TRBD1 (7 bases). Germline V CDR1 and CDR2: DFQATT, SNEGSKA (reference sequence). This CDR3 is 14 amino acids long. Deletions cut 6 bases from V and 6 bases from J, with 17 bases between. The chain's CDR3 is CSAGGGGPPGELFF. The CDR3 DNA is TGCAGTGCGGGCGGAGGGGGCCCACCCGGGGAGCTGTTTTTT.

The gene calls are TRBV6-5 and TRBJ1-6; a weak D match, TRBD1 (5 bases). The CDR3 has 15 amino acids. Trimming took 5 bases from V and 8 from J, leaving 16 bases between them. Germline CDR1 reads MNHEY; CDR2 reads SVGAGI. CDR3 amino acids: CASSPGRGYDSPLHF. The CDR3 DNA reads TGTGCCAGCAGTCCCGGACGGGGGTATGATTCACCCCTCCACTTT.

With regard to this clonotype: At one of its ends the junction is not consistent with the germline gene, which may arise from a read error. The chain couples TRBV9 to TRBJ2-3; no clear D gene. The CDR3 has 12 amino acids. CDR1 and CDR2 (germline): SGDLS, YYNGEE. In DNA form, the CDR3 reads TGTGCCAGCAGCCCTTCCACAAATACGCAGTATTTT. Protein: CASSPSTNTQYF.

The V and J genes are TRBV5-6 and TRBJ2-5; 9 nucleotides match TRBD2. Per germline, CDR1 SGHDT and CDR2 YYEEEE. The length of the CDR3 is 15 residues. V dropped 3 bases and J dropped 5; count of bases not matched to a gene: 8. For the CDR3, the DNA is TGTGCCAGCAGCTCAGCGGGGGGCCCGGGGGAGACCCAGTACTTC. Protein: CASSSAGGPGETQYF.

V gene TRBV30 combines with J gene TRBJ1-4; 8 nucleotides agree with TRBD1. Germline assignment: CDR1 GTSNPN and CDR2 SVGIG (reference sequence). This CDR3 has 15 residues. Germline trimming cut 1 base from V and 4 bases from J; bases unmatched to any gene: 5. CDR3 loop: CAWSAGTGHNEKLFF. The CDR3 coding sequence is TGTGCCTGGAGTGCAGGGACAGGCCATAATGAAAAACTGTTTTTT. Full variable domain (outside the CDR3, taken from reference TRBV30 and TRBJ1-4): SQTIHQWPATLVQPVGSPLSLECTVEGTSNPNLYWYRQAAGRGLQLLFYSVGIGQISSEVPQNLSASRPQDRQFILSSKKLLLSDSGFYLCAWSAGTGHNEKLFFGSGTQLSVL.

V usage is TRBV20-1 and J usage is TRBJ2-1; D uncertain. This CDR3 has 11 residues. The V end was cut by 5 bases, the J end by 8 bases, with 10 bases between. The germline V gene encodes CDR1 DFQATT and CDR2 SNEGSKA (reference sequence). The CDR3 loop is CSAAPEDEQFF. Written as DNA, the CDR3 is TGCAGTGCTGCCCCTGAGGATGAGCAGTTCTTC.